This T cell receptor (beta chain) appears in the sequencing data of a study of cytomegalovirus exposure and HLA in healthy donors. The PCR employed 60 Vbeta primers together with 13 Jbeta primers. The method was immunoSEQ multiplex PCR; TCRdb's version includes in-frame clones alone and lacks a portion of them. The sample comprises about 150,000 clones, about 72% of which are singletons, and approximately 2% rests with the top ten. In regard to this clone: Other DNA sequences of this sample code for an identical CDR3.

Unmatched junction bases numbered 4, after V lost 2 bases and J lost 3 bases. CDR1 and CDR2 (germline): MNHEY, SMNVEV (reference sequence). The CDR3 runs to 14 residues. The sample was PBMCs. The receptor was derived from a man between 35 and 55 years old in good health and CMV-seronegative. The rearrangement uses TRBV27 and TRBJ2-7, with 7 bases aligning to TRBD1. The CDR3 protein is CASSLGDRGYEQYF. In DNA, the CDR3 is TGTGCCAGCAGTTTAGGGGACAGAGGCTACGAGCAGTACTTC.